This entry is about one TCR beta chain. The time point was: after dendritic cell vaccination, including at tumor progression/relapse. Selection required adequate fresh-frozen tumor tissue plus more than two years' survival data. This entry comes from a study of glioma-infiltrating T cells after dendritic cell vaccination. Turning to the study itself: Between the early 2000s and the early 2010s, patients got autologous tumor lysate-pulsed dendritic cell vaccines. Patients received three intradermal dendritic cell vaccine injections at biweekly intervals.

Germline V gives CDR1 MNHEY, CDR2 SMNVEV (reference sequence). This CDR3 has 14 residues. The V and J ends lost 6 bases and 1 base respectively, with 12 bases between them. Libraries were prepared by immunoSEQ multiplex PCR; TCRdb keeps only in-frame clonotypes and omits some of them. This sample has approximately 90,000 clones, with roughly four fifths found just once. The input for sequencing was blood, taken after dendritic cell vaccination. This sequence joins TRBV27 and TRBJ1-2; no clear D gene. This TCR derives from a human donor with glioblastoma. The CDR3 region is CASSSSTDNYGYTF. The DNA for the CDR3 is TGTGCCAGCAGCTCCTCTACCGATAACTATGGCTACACCTTC.